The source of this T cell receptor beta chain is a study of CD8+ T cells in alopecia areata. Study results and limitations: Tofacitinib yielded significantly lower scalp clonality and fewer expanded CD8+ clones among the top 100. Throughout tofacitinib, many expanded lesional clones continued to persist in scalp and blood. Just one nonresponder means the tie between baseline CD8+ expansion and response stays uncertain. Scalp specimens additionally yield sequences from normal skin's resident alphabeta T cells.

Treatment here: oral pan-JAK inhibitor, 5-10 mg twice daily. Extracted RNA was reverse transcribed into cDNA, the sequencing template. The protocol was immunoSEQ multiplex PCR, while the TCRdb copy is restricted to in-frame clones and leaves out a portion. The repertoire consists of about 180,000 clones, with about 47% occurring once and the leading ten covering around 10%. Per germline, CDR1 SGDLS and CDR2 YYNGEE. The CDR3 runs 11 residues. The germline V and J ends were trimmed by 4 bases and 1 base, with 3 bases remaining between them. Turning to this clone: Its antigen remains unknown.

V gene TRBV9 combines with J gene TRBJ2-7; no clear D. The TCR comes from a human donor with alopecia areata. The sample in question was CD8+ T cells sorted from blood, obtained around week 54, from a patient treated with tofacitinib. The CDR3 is CASSYSYEQYF. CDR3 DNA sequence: TGTGCCAGCAGCTATTCCTACGAGCAGTACTTC.